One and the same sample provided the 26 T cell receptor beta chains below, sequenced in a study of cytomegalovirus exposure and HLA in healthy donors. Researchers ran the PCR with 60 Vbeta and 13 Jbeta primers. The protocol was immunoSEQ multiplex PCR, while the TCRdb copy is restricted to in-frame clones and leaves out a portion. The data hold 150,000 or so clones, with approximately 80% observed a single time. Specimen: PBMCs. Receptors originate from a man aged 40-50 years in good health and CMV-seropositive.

Here the CDR3 DNA reads TGTGCCATCGGGACTAGCGGGAGGGATGAGCAGTTCTTC. Protein sequence: CAIGTSGRDEQFF. V gene TRBV10-3 combines with J gene TRBJ2-1, with TRBD2 matching over 16 bases. In germline, CDR1 is ENHRY, CDR2 SYGVKD. The CDR3 has 13 amino acids. V gave up 8 bases and J gave up 8 bases; unmatched junction bases: 0.

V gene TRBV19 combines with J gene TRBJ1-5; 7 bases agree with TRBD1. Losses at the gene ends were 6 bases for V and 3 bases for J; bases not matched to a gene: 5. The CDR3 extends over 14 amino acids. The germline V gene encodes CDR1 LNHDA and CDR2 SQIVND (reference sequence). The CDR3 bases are TGTGCCAGTAGGGACAGGCCAAACAATCAGCCCCAGCATTTT. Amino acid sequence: CASRDRPNNQPQHF.

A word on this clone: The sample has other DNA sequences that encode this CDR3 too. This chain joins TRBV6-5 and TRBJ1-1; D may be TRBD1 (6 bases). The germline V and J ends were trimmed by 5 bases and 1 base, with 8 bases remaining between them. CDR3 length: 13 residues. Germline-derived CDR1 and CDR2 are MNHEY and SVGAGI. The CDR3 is CASSPTGNTEAFF. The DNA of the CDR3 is TGTGCCAGCAGTCCGACAGGGAACACTGAAGCTTTCTTT.

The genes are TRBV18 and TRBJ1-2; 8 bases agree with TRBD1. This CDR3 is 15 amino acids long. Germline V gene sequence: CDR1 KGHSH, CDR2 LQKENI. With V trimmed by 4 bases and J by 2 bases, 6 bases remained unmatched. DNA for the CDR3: TGTGCCAGCTCACGTGGGACAGGCAGAAACTATGGCTACACCTTC. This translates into CASSRGTGRNYGYTF.

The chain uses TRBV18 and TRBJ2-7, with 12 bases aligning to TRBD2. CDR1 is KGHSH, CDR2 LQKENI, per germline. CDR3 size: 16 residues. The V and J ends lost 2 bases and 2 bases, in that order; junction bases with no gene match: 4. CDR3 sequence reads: CASSPRLAGGAYEQYF. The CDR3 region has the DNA TGTGCCAGCTCACCAAGGCTAGCGGGAGGGGCCTACGAGCAGTACTTC.

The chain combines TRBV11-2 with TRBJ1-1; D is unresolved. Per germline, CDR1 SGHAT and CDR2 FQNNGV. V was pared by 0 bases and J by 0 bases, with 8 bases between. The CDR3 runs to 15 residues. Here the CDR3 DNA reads TGTGCCAGCAGCTTAGATCTCGGAGTGAACACTGAAGCTTTCTTT. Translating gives CASSLDLGVNTEAFF.

For the CDR3, the DNA is TGTGCCAGCAGCTTAGGCCTCAGCGGGATGACGGGCGAGCAGTACTTC. Encoded protein: CASSLGLSGMTGEQYF. The chain is built from TRBV7-2 and TRBJ2-7; TRBD2 matches 7 bases. Germline V CDR1 and CDR2: SGHTA, FQGNSA. The CDR3 extends over 16 amino acids. With 1 base clipped from V and 6 bases from J, the junction kept 12 bases outside the gene matches.

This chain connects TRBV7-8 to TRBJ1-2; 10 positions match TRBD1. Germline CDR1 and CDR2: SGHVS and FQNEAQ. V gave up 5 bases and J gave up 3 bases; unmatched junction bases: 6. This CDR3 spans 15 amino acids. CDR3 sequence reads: CASSRGQGGDYGYTF. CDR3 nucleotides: TGTGCCAGCAGCCGTGGACAGGGGGGTGACTATGGCTACACCTTC.

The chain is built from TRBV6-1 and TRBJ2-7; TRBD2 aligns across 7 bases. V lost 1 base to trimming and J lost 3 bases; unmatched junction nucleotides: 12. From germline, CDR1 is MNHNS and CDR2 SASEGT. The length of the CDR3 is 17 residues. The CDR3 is CASSEGESSGIYYEQYF. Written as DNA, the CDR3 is TGTGCCAGCAGTGAAGGGGAGTCTAGCGGCATTTACTACGAGCAGTACTTC.

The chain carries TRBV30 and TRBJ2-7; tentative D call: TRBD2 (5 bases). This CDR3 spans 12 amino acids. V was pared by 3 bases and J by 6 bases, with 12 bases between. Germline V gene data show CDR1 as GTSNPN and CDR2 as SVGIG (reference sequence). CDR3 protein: CAWRPTRLEQYF. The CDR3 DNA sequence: TGTGCCTGGAGGCCCACTAGGCTCGAGCAGTACTTC.

The CDR3 DNA reads TGTGCCAGCAGCCGAGACAGGACCGGGGAGCTGTTTTTT. Residues: CASSRDRTGELFF. The rearrangement links TRBV11-3 to TRBJ2-2, with TRBD1 as a possible D gene (6 bases). Trimming pared 5 bases from V and 5 bases from J, leaving 9 bases between. Germline CDR1 SGHNT, CDR2 YENEEA. The CDR3 runs 13 residues.

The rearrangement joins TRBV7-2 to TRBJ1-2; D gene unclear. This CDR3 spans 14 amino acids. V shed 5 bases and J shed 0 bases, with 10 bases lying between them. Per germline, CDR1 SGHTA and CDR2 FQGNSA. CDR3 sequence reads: CASSPSGANYGYTF. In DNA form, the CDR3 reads TGTGCCAGCAGCCCATCGGGAGCTAACTATGGCTACACCTTC.

The CDR3, as DNA: TGTGCCAGCAGTGAAGTCCCGGGAGCACCCACCGGGGAGCTGTTTTTT. It translates to CASSEVPGAPTGELFF. This chain joins TRBV6-4 and TRBJ2-2; D possibly corresponds to TRBD2 (6 bases). The CDR3 has 16 residues. Germline assignment: CDR1 MRHNA and CDR2 SNTAGT. Trimming removed 3 bases at V and 4 bases at J, with 15 bases between.

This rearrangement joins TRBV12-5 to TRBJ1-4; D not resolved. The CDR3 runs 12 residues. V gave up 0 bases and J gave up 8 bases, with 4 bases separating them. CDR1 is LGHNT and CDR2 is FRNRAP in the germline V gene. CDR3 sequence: CASGLVGEKLFF. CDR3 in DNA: TGTGCTAGTGGTTTGGTCGGGGAAAAACTGTTTTTT.

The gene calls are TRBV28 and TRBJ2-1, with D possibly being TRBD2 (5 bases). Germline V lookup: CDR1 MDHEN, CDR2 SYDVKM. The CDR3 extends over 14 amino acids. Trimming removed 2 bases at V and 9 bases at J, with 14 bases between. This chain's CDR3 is CASSLPSRRGEQFF. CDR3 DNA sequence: TGTGCCAGCAGTTTACCCAGTCGTCGGGGTGAGCAGTTCTTC.

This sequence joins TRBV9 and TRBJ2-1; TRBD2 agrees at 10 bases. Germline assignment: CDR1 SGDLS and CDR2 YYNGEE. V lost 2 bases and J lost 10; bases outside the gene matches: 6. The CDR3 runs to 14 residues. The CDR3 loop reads CASSVLAGAEEQFF. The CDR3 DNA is TGTGCCAGCAGCGTCCTAGCGGGAGCTGAGGAGCAGTTCTTC. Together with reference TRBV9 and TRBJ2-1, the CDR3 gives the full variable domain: DSGVTQTPKHLITATGQRVTLRCSPRSGDLSVYWYQQSLDQGLQFLIQYYNGEERAKGNILERFSAQQFPDLHSELNLSSLELGDSALYFCASSVLAGAEEQFFGPGTRLTVL.

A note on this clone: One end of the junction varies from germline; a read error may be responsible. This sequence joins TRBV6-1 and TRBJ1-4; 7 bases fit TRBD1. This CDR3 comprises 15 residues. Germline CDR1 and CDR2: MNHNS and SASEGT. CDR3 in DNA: TGTGCCAGCAGTGAAGGGCTGAGGGCTTGGGGACAGAAACTTTTT. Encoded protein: CASSEGLRAWGQKLF.

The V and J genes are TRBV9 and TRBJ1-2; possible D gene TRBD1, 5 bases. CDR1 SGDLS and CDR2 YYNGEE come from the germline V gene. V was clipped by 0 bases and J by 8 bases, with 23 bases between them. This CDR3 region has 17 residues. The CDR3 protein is CASSVGRGGPYLEGYTF. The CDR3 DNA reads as TGTGCCAGCAGCGTAGGGAGGGGCGGACCGTACCTAGAGGGCTACACCTTC.

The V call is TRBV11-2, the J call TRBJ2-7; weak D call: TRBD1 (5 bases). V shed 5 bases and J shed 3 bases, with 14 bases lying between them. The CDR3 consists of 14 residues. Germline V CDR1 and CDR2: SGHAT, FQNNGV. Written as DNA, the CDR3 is TGTGCCAGCAGCCCACTGGCAGGGCGCTACGAGCAGTACTTC. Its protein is CASSPLAGRYEQYF.

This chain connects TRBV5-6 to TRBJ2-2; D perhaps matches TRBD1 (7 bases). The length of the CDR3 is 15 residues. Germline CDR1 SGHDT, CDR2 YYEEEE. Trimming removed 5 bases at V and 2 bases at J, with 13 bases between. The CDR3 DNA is TGTGCCAGCAGTTTACAGGGGACTAACACCGGGGAGCTGTTTTTT. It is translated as CASSLQGTNTGELFF.

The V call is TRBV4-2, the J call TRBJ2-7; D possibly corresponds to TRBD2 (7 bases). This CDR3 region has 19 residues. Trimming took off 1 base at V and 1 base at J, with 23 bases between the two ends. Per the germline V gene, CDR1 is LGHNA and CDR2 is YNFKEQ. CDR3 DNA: TGTGCCAGCAGCCAAGCTGCCCTACGGGGGGCATCAAATTCCTACGAGCAGTACTTC. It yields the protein CASSQAALRGASNSYEQYF.

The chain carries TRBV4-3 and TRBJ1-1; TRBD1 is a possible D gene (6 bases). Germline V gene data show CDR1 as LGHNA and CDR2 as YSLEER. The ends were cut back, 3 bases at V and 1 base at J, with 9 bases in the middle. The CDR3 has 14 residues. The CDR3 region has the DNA TGCGCCAGCAGCCAGATACAGGGGAACACTGAAGCTTTCTTT. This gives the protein CASSQIQGNTEAFF.

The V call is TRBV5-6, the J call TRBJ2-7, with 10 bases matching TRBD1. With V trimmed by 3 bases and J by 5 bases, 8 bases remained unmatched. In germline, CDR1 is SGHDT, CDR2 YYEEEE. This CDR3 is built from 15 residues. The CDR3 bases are TGTGCCAGCAGCTCCTTGGGACAGGGGACCCACGAGCAGTACTTC. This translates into CASSSLGQGTHEQYF.

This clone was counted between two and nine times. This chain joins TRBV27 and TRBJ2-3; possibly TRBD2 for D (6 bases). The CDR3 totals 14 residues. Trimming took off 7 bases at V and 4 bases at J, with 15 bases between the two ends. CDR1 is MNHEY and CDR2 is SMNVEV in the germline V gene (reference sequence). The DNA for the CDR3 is TGTGCCAGCATGGCGGGGTTCAGCGCAGATACGCAGTATTTT. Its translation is CASMAGFSADTQYF.

In DNA, the CDR3 is TGTGCCAGTAGGGCAGGACTCTTGAACACTGAAGCTTTCTTT. Residues: CASRAGLLNTEAFF. The chain combines TRBV19 with TRBJ1-1; no clear D gene. The CDR3 totals 14 residues. The V gene's germline CDR1 is LNHDA and CDR2 SQIVND (reference sequence). V lost 6 bases and J 0 bases, leaving 11 bases between the germline ends.

The CDR3 sequence is CASSPTRFNTEAFF. The CDR3 DNA follows: TGTGCCAGCAGTCCTACCCGTTTCAACACTGAAGCTTTCTTT. This chain connects TRBV28 to TRBJ1-1; D unclear. V lost 5 bases and J lost 2, with 12 bases in between. The CDR3 loop spans 14 amino acids. The germline V gene has CDR1 MDHEN and CDR2 SYDVKM.